Each of the 25 T cell receptor beta chains below was sequenced from the same sample in a study of identical twins. TCRdb ran MiXCR on the 5' RACE reads and lists one entry per CDR3 protein. The top ten clones hold over 4% of a sample with about 690,000 distinct CDR3 sequences, 21% of them seen once. The sample also formed part of further work on T cells expressing NK-cell markers.

The sample comprised PBMCs. Source of these receptors: a woman aged 18-29 years in good health.

The rearrangement uses TRBV12-3 or TRBV12-4 and TRBJ1-5; unclear D gene. The CDR3 covers 13 residues. V shed 0 bases and J shed 4 bases, with 4 bases lying between them. CDR3 in amino acids: CASSLALNQPQHF. Here the CDR3 DNA reads TGTGCCAGCAGTTTAGCCCTGAATCAGCCCCAGCATTTT.

The chain employs TRBV5-1 and TRBJ2-2; TRBD1 aligns across 7 bases. The V segment lost 5 bases and the J segment 4 bases; nucleotides outside the gene matches: 14. The CDR3 consists of 17 residues. Germline values: CDR1 SGHRS, CDR2 YFSETQ. This chain's CDR3 is CASSLSGTAVSTGELFF. The CDR3 DNA is TGCGCCAGCAGTTTATCCGGGACAGCGGTTAGCACCGGGGAGCTGTTTTTT.

This clonotype was detected many times. CDR3: CASRDSPYNEQFF. The CDR3 DNA is TGTGCCAGCAGGGACAGTCCCTACAATGAGCAGTTCTTC. V gene TRBV25-1 combines with J gene TRBJ2-1; the D gene is possibly TRBD1 (6 bases). Germline lookup yields CDR1 MGHDK and CDR2 SYGVNS. Trimming pared 6 bases from V and 2 bases from J, leaving 8 bases between. The CDR3 is 13 residues long.

This clonotype was counted only a few times. This sequence joins TRBV3-1 and TRBJ2-2; D is possibly TRBD1 (5 bases). The germline V gene has CDR1 LGHDT and CDR2 YNNKEL (reference sequence). Between the trimmed V and J ends, which lost 3 bases and 2 bases, there was a span of 10 bases. This CDR3 spans 15 amino acids. The CDR3 region has the DNA TGTGCCAGCAGCCACAGGCAGGGAAACACCGGGGAGCTGTTTTTT. Its protein is CASSHRQGNTGELFF.

V is TRBV6-6 and J is TRBJ2-1; D gene ambiguous. Germline V gives CDR1 MNHNY, CDR2 SVGAGI (reference sequence). The CDR3 has 13 residues. Trimming took 2 bases from V and 10 from J, leaving 12 bases between them. The CDR3 is CASSYRVLEEQFF. CDR3 DNA sequence: TGTGCCAGCAGTTACCGTGTCCTTGAAGAGCAGTTCTTC.

The chain recombines TRBV5-8 with TRBJ2-5, with D possibly being TRBD2 (6 bases). Trimming stripped 2 bases from V and 2 bases from J, with 16 bases between. CDR3 length: 16 residues. The germline CDR1 and CDR2 sequences are SGHTS and YDEGEE. CDR3 amino acids: CASSFRRGSNQETQYF. CDR3 DNA: TGTGCCAGCAGCTTTCGCCGGGGGTCAAATCAAGAGACCCAGTACTTC.

The genes are TRBV4-3 and TRBJ2-7; D might be TRBD1 (7 bases). Germline V gives CDR1 LGHNA, CDR2 YSLEER. V shed 5 bases and J shed 6 bases, with 17 bases lying between them. The CDR3 extends over 14 amino acids. Here the CDR3 reads CASSERWQGGEQYF. Written as DNA, the CDR3 is TGCGCCAGCAGCGAACGGTGGCAGGGGGGCGAGCAGTACTTC.

The DNA for the CDR3 is TGTGCCAGCAGCTTAAGTGGTCCACGCTCCTACAATGAGCAGTTCTTC. Translating gives CASSLSGPRSYNEQFF. The rearrangement uses TRBV7-2 and TRBJ2-1; D ambiguous. Per germline, CDR1 SGHTA and CDR2 FQGNSA. Trimming removed 2 bases from V and 0 bases from J, with 11 bases in between. This CDR3 has 16 amino acids.

The genes are TRBV14 and TRBJ2-7; no clear D gene. V lost 1 base, J lost 3 bases, and 10 bases lay in between. The length of the CDR3 is 14 residues. Looked up from germline, CDR1 is SGHDN and CDR2 is FVKESK. The CDR3 region has the DNA TGTGCCAGCAGCCAAGTTGCGGAAATCTACGAGCAGTACTTC. Translating it yields CASSQVAEIYEQYF.

The table lists this clonotype with a few counts. The V gene is TRBV20-1, the J gene TRBJ2-2, with D possibly being TRBD1 (7 bases). The CDR3 covers 18 residues. Trimming stripped 1 base from V and 4 bases from J, with 22 bases between. Germline CDR1 DFQATT, CDR2 SNEGSKA (reference sequence). CDR3 amino acids: CSARVAGGPEVGTGELFF. CDR3 DNA: TGCAGTGCTAGAGTGGCAGGGGGGCCCGAAGTTGGCACCGGGGAGCTGTTTTTT.

The genes are TRBV25-1 and TRBJ2-5; possibly TRBD1 for D (5 bases). V was shortened by 2 bases and J by 3 bases, with 7 bases between the two germline ends. Germline V gene data show CDR1 as MGHDK and CDR2 as SYGVNS. The CDR3 consists of 13 residues. CDR3 sequence: CASSEGAEETQYF. In nucleotides, the CDR3 is TGTGCCAGCAGTGAAGGGGCAGAAGAGACCCAGTACTTC.

This clonotype was seen a handful of times. At one end, the junction sequence differs from germline, possibly due to a read error. The chain links TRBV7-9 to TRBJ2-5, with D possibly TRBD2 on 6 matching bases. The CDR3 totals 12 residues. Germline CDR1 reads SEHNR; CDR2 reads FQNEAQ (reference sequence). CDR3 region: CASSPGTEVAHF. The CDR3, as DNA: TGTGCCAGCAGCCCGGGGACTGAAGTGGCCCACTTC.

This clonotype was picked up a small number of times. This chain joins TRBV20-1 and TRBJ2-7; a possible D gene is TRBD1 (6 bases). Germline V gene data show CDR1 as DFQATT and CDR2 as SNEGSKA (reference sequence). V lost 5 bases to trimming and J lost 3 bases, with 17 bases between them. This CDR3 has 14 amino acids. DNA for the CDR3: TGCAGTGCTGGGGGCCCTTCTAACCTCTACGAGCAGTACTTC. Its protein is CSAGGPSNLYEQYF.

The V gene is TRBV24-1, the J gene TRBJ2-1; 7 bases line up with TRBD1. The CDR3 contains 14 residues. CDR1 and CDR2 from the germline V gene are KGHDR and SFDVKD. J was trimmed by 6 bases and V by 2 bases; bases with no gene match: 3. Here the CDR3 reads CATSDSQGVNEQFF. The CDR3 nucleotides read TGTGCCACCAGTGATTCGCAGGGGGTCAATGAGCAGTTCTTC.

The chain carries TRBV6-2 or TRBV6-3 and TRBJ2-1; a weak D match, TRBD2 (6 bases). The CDR3 consists of 15 residues. Germline V gene data show CDR1 as MNHEY and CDR2 as SVGEGT. Trimming shortened V by 6 bases and J by 0 bases, and 12 bases separated the two germline ends. CDR3 nucleotides: TGTGCCAGCAGATCGGTCGGGAGCTCCTACAATGAGCAGTTCTTC. This encodes CASRSVGSSYNEQFF.

Ten or more counts support this clonotype. The CDR3 nucleotides are TGCAGTGCTAGAGGCAGGGGGAACTATGGCTACACCTTC. Protein product: CSARGRGNYGYTF. The chain carries TRBV20-1 and TRBJ1-2, with 7 bases that match TRBD1. CDR1 is DFQATT and CDR2 is SNEGSKA in the germline V gene (reference sequence). CDR3 length equals 13 residues. Germline trimming cut 1 base from V and 2 bases from J; bases unmatched to any gene: 1.

V and J are TRBV6-5 and TRBJ2-1, with D maybe TRBD2 (6 bases). The CDR3 covers 17 residues. Germline V gives CDR1 MNHEY, CDR2 SVGAGI. Trimming left V 0 bases short and J 0 bases short, with 12 bases between. DNA for the CDR3: TGTGCCAGCAGTTACTCGAATGTCGGGAGCTCCTACAATGAGCAGTTCTTC. Residues: CASSYSNVGSSYNEQFF.

The V and J genes are TRBV9 and TRBJ1-1; unclear D gene. There are 14 residues in the CDR3. The V gene lost 0 bases and the J gene lost 3 bases, with 9 bases spanning the gap. Germline V lookup: CDR1 SGDLS, CDR2 YYNGEE. CDR3 residues: CASSVDPSDTEAFF. The CDR3 region has the DNA TGTGCCAGCAGCGTAGACCCATCCGACACTGAAGCTTTCTTT. The whole variable domain, filled in from reference TRBV9 and TRBJ1-1, reads DSGVTQTPKHLITATGQRVTLRCSPRSGDLSVYWYQQSLDQGLQFLIQYYNGEERAKGNILERFSAQQFPDLHSELNLSSLELGDSALYFCASSVDPSDTEAFFGQGTRLTVV.

This clonotype appeared many times. V gene TRBV29-1 combines with J gene TRBJ2-7; 14 positions agree with TRBD2. V lost 6 bases to trimming and J lost 2 bases; unmatched junction nucleotides: 0. The germline V gene encodes CDR1 SQVTM and CDR2 ANQGSEA. This CDR3 contains 13 residues. Here the CDR3 DNA reads TGCAGCGTGACTAGCGGGAGGGCCTACGAGCAGTACTTC. This encodes CSVTSGRAYEQYF.

This clonotype was seen a handful of times. The chain employs TRBV6-2 or TRBV6-3 and TRBJ2-1; a possible D gene is TRBD2 (6 bases). Looked up from germline, CDR1 is MNHEY and CDR2 is SVGEGT. Trimming took off 4 bases at V and 2 bases at J, with 15 bases between the two ends. The CDR3 totals 16 residues. CDR3 amino acids: CASSFSGRITYNEQFF. The DNA for the CDR3 is TGTGCCAGCAGTTTTTCCGGGAGAATAACCTACAATGAGCAGTTCTTC.

This clonotype was detected a few times. The rearrangement links TRBV18 to TRBJ1-1; the D gene is possibly TRBD1 (6 bases). Trimming cost V 3 bases and J 7 bases, with 15 bases left between them. CDR3 length: 14 residues. CDR1 is KGHSH and CDR2 is LQKENI in the germline V gene. The CDR3 DNA is TGTGCCAGCTCACCCTCGAGGACAGCCCATGAAGCTTTCTTT. Translated: CASSPSRTAHEAFF. The whole variable domain, filled in from reference TRBV18 and TRBJ1-1, reads NAGVMQNPRHLVRRRGQEARLRCSPMKGHSHVYWYRQLPEEGLKFMVYLQKENIIDESGMPKERFSAEFPKEGPSILRIQQVVRGDSAAYFCASSPSRTAHEAFFGQGTRLTVV.

The rearrangement uses TRBV7-9 and TRBJ2-1; TRBD2 might be the D (5 bases). The CDR3 covers 12 residues. V lost 5 bases and J 9 bases, leaving 11 bases between the germline ends. The germline CDR1 and CDR2 sequences are SEHNR and FQNEAQ (reference sequence). CDR3 loop: CASSVSGAEQFF. The CDR3 nucleotides read TGTGCCAGCAGCGTGAGCGGCGCTGAGCAGTTCTTC.

There are a few counts of this clonotype. The chain employs TRBV9 and TRBJ2-5; D is unclear. This CDR3 has 13 residues. Germline-derived CDR1 and CDR2 are SGDLS and YYNGEE. V was pared by 2 bases and J by 5 bases, with 10 bases between. The CDR3 DNA reads as TGTGCCAGCAGCGTTCGAGAGGTGGAGACCCAGTACTTC. This gives the protein CASSVREVETQYF.

This clonotype has at least ten counts. J is TRBJ1-5 and V is TRBV20-1; D is possibly TRBD1 (6 bases). This CDR3 is 14 amino acids long. V dropped 6 bases and J dropped 5 bases, with 17 bases sitting between them. Germline CDR1 reads DFQATT; CDR2 reads SNEGSKA (reference sequence). In nucleotides, the CDR3 is TGCAGTGCGGCTGACAACAGGGCTCATCAGCCCCAGCATTTT. Residues: CSAADNRAHQPQHF.

This clonotype turned up a few times. The V and J genes are TRBV12-3 or TRBV12-4 and TRBJ2-7; weak D call: TRBD2 (6 bases). CDR3 size: 12 residues. With 6 bases removed from V and 10 bases from J, the gap between germline ends came to 16 bases. CDR3 nucleotide sequence: TGTGCCAGCAGACTAGCTCCGAGAGAACAGTACTTC. It translates to CASRLAPREQYF.